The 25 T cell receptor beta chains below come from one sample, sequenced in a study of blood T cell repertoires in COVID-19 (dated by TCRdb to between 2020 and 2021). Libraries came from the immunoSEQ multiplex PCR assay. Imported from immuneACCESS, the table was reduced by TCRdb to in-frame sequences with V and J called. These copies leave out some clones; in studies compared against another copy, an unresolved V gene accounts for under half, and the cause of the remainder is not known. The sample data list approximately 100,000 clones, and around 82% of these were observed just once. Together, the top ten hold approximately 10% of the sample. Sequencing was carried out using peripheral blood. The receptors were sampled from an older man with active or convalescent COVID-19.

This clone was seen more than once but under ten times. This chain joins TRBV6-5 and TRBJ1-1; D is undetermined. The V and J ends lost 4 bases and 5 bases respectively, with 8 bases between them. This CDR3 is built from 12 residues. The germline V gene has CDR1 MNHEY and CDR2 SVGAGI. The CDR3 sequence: CASSSGKTEAFF. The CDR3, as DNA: TGTGCCAGCAGTTCCGGGAAGACTGAAGCTTTCTTT.

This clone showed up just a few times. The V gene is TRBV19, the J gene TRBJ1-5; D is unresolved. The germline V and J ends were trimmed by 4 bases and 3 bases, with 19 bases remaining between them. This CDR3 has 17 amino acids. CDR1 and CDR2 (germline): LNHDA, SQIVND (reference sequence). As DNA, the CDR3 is TGTGCCAGTAGTAGGCCTCAAGGGAGTGCAAACAATCAGCCCCAGCATTTT. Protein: CASSRPQGSANNQPQHF.

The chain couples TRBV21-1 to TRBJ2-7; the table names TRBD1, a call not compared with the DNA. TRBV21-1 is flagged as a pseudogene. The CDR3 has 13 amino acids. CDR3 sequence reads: CASVPGQVDEQYF. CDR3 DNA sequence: TGTGCCAGCGTTCCGGGACAGGTTGACGAGCAGTACTTC.

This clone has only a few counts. CDR3 protein: CASSSTGTGAPYEQYF. In nucleotides, the CDR3 is TGTGCCAGCAGTTCAACCGGGACAGGGGCACCGTACGAGCAGTACTTC. The V and J genes are TRBV7-9 and TRBJ2-7; 10 positions match TRBD1. This CDR3 has 16 amino acids. From germline, CDR1 is SEHNR and CDR2 FQNEAQ (reference sequence). Trimming took 6 bases from V and 4 from J; bases not matched to a gene: 12.

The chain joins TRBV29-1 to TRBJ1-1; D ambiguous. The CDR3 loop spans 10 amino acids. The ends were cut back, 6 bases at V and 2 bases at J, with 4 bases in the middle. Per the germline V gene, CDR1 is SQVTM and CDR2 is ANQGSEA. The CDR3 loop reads CSVLNTEAFF. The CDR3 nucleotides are TGCAGCGTCCTAAACACTGAAGCTTTCTTT.

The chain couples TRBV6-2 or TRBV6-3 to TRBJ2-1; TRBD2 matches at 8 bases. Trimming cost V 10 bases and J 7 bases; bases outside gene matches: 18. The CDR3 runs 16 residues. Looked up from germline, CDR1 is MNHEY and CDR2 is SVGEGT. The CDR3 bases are TGTGCCACCACCCCGGGGGGGGCGGGTATGGGTAATGAGCAGTTCTTC. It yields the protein CATTPGGAGMGNEQFF.

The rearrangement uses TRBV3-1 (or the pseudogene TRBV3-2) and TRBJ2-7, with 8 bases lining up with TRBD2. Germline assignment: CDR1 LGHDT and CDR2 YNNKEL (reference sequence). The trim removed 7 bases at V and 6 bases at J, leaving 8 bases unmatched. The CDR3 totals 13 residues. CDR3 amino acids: CASNGAGGGEQYF. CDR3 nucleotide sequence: TGTGCCAGCAACGGCGCGGGGGGAGGCGAGCAGTACTTC.

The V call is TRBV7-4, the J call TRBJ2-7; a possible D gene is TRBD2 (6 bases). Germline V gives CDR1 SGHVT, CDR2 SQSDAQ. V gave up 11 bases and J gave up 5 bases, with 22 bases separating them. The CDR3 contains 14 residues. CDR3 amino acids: CALNPTRTIHEQYF. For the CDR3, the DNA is TGTGCCCTCAACCCCACGAGGACTATTCACGAGCAGTACTTC. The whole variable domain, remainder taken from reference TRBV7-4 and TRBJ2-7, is GAGVSQSPRYKVAKRGRDVALRCDSISGHVTLYWYRQTLGQGSEVLTYSQSDAQRDKSGRPSGRFSAERPERSVSTLKIQRTEQGDSAVYLCALNPTRTIHEQYFGPGTRLTVT.

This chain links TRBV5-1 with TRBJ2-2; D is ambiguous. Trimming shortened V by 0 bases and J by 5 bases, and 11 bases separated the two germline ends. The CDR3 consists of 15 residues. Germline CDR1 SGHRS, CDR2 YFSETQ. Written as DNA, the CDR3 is TGCGCCAGCAGCTTGGACACAATTGATACCGGGGAGCTGTTTTTT. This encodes CASSLDTIDTGELFF.

The CDR3 DNA is TGCGCCAGCAGCTTGGCCGGGGGGCAGACAGATACGCAGTATTTT. It specifies CASSLAGGQTDTQYF. The V and J genes are TRBV5-1 and TRBJ2-3; possibly TRBD2 for D (7 bases). Trimming left V 0 bases short and J 3 bases short, with 11 bases between. Germline V CDR1 and CDR2: SGHRS, YFSETQ. This CDR3 has 15 residues.

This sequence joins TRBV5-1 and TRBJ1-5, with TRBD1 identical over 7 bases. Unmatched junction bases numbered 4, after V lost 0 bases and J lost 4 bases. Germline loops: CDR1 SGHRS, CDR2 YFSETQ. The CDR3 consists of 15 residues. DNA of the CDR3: TGCGCCAGCAGCTTGGGGGGGACAGAGAATCAGCCCCAGCATTTT. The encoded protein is CASSLGGTENQPQHF.

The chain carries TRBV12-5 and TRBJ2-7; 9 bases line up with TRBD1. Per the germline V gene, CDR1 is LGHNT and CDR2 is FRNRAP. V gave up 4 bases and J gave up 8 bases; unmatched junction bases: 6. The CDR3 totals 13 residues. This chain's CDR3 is CASGSGTGNKQYF. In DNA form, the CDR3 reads TGTGCTAGTGGTTCCGGGACAGGGAATAAGCAGTACTTC.

DNA for the CDR3: TGCGCCAGCAGCTTGGGCTCGGGGTCTGGGGAAAAACTGTTTTTT. Translating gives CASSLGSGSGEKLFF. V is TRBV5-1 and J is TRBJ1-4; D gene uncertain. Germline V gene sequence: CDR1 SGHRS, CDR2 YFSETQ. The CDR3 contains 15 residues. Between the trimmed V and J ends, which lost 0 bases and 8 bases, there was a span of 14 bases.

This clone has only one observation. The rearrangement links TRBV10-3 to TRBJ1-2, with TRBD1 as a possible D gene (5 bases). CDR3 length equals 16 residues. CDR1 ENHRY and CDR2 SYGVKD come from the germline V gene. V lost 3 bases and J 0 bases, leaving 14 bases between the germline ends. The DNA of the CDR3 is TGTGCCATCAGTGACGCGACAGCTCTCACTAACTATGGCTACACCTTC. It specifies CAISDATALTNYGYTF.

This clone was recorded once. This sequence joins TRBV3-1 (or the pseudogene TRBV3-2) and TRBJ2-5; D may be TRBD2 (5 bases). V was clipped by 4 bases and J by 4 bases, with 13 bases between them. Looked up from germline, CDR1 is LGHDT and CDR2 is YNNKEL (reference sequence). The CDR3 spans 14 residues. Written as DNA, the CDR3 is TGTGCCAGCAGCCGCGGCGCCCGGGGAGAGACCCAGTACTTC. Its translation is CASSRGARGETQYF.

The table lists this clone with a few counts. The CDR3 sequence: CASSYRASGNTIYF. In DNA form, the CDR3 reads TGTGCCAGCAGTTACCGAGCCTCTGGAAACACCATATATTTT. V and J are TRBV14 and TRBJ1-3; no clear D gene. Trimming took 6 bases from V and 0 from J, leaving 9 bases between them. The germline gives CDR1 SGHDN, CDR2 FVKESK. The CDR3 is 14 amino acids.

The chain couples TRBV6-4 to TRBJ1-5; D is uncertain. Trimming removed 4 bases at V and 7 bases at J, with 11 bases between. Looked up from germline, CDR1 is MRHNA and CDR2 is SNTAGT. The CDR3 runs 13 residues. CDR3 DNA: TGTGCCAGCAGTGCGGAAGGAGACCAGCCCCAGCATTTT. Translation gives CASSAEGDQPQHF.

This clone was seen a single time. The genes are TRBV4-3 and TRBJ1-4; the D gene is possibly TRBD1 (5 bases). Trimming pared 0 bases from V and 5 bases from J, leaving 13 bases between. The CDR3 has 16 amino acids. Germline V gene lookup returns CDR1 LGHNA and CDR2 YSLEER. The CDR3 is CASSQDRGFSNEKLFF. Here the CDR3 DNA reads TGCGCCAGCAGCCAAGATAGGGGTTTTTCGAATGAAAAACTGTTTTTT.

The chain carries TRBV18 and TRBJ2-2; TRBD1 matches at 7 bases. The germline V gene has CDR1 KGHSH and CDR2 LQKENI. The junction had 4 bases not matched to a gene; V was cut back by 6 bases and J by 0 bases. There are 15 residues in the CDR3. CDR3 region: CASSPDRSNTGELFF. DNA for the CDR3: TGTGCCAGCTCGCCGGACAGGTCGAACACCGGGGAGCTGTTTTTT.

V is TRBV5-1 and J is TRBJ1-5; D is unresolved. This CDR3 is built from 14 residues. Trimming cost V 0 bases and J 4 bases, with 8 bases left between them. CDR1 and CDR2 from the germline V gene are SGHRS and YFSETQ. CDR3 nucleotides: TGCGCCAGCAGCTTGGGCCCAGTGAATCAGCCCCAGCATTTT. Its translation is CASSLGPVNQPQHF. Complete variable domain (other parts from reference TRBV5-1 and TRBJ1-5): KAGVTQTPRYLIKTRGQQVTLSCSPISGHRSVSWYQQTPGQGLQFLFEYFSETQRNKGNFPGRFSGRQFSNSRSEMNVSTLELGDSALYLCASSLGPVNQPQHFGDGTRLSIL.

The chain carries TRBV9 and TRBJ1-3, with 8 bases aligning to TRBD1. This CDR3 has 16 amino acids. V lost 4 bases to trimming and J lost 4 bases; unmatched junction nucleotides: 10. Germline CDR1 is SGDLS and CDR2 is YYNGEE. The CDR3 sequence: CASSPRGQGGGNTIYF. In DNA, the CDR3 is TGTGCCAGCAGCCCCCGCGGACAGGGAGGAGGAAACACCATATATTTT. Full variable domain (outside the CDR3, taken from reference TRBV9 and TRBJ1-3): DSGVTQTPKHLITATGQRVTLRCSPRSGDLSVYWYQQSLDQGLQFLIQYYNGEERAKGNILERFSAQQFPDLHSELNLSSLELGDSALYFCASSPRGQGGGNTIYFGEGSWLTVV.

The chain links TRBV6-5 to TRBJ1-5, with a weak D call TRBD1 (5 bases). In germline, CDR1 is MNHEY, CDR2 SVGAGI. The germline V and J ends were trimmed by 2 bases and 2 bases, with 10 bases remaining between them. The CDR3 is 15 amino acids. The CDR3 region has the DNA TGTGCCAGCAGTTACAGGCAGGGTGGCAATCAGCCCCAGCATTTT. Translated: CASSYRQGGNQPQHF.

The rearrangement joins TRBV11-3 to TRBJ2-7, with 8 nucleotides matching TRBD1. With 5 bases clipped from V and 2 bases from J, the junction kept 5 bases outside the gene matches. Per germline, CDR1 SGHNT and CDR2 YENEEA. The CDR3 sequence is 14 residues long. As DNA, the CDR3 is TGTGCCAGCAGCCCCGGACAGGGTCCCTACGAGCAGTACTTC. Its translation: CASSPGQGPYEQYF.

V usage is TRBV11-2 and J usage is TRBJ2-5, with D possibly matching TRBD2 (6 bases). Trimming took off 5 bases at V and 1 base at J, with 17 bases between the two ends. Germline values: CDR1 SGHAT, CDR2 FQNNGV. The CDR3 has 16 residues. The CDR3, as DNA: TGTGCCAGCAGCCGGTCCCTCCGGGGGACCCAAGAGACCCAGTACTTC. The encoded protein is CASSRSLRGTQETQYF. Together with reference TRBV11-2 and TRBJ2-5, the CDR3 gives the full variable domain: EAGVAQSPRYKIIEKRQSVAFWCNPISGHATLYWYQQILGQGPKLLIQFQNNGVVDDSQLPKDRFSAERLKGVDSTLKIQPAKLEDSAVYLCASSRSLRGTQETQYFGPGTRLLVL.

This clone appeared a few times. CDR3 nucleotides: TGTGCCAGCAGCTACCCGGGACACGGCACAGATACGCAGTATTTT. This encodes CASSYPGHGTDTQYF. V usage is TRBV7-9 and J usage is TRBJ2-3, with a tentative D call TRBD1 (6 bases). Trimming stripped 4 bases from V and 1 base from J, with 12 bases between. The CDR3 has 15 residues. Germline lookup yields CDR1 SEHNR and CDR2 FQNEAQ (reference sequence). The variable domain in full, completed from reference TRBV7-9 and TRBJ2-3, reads DTGVSQNPRHKITKRGQNVTFRCDPISEHNRLYWYRQTLGQGPEFLTYFQNEAQLEKSRLLSDRFSAERPKGSFSTLEIQRTEQGDSAMYLCASSYPGHGTDTQYFGPGTRLTVL.